Following are 27 T cell receptor beta chains from one sample sequenced in a study of T-cell reconstitution after alpha-beta-depleted transplantation in children. Molecular barcoding with unique molecular identifiers was used for the TCRbeta library. TCRdb recomputed calls from the PCR reads with MiXCR, one row per CDR3 protein. The table shows about 440,000 distinct CDR3 sequences, with over 40% occurring only once. The sequenced sample was PBMCs, obtained before TCRalphabeta/CD19-depleted stem cell transplant. The receptors were sampled from a girl aged 2 to 9 with aplastic anemia, due to receive a stem cell transplant.

The rearrangement uses TRBV5-1 and TRBJ2-3; D gene uncertain. The germline V gene encodes CDR1 SGHRS and CDR2 YFSETQ. CDR3 length equals 14 residues. V was clipped by 5 bases and J by 0 bases, with 10 bases between them. The CDR3 coding sequence is TGCGCCAGCAGAATAGGCTCTAGCACAGATACGCAGTATTTT. Encoded protein: CASRIGSSTDTQYF.

As for this clonotype: This may be a read error, as it is one base from a much larger clone. This chain uses TRBV20-1 with TRBJ2-1; D possibly corresponds to TRBD1 (5 bases). CDR3 length: 11 amino acids. Between the trimmed V and J ends, which lost 4 bases and 7 bases, there was a span of 8 bases. Germline V gene lookup returns CDR1 DFQATT and CDR2 SNEGSKA (reference sequence). The CDR3 DNA follows: TGCAGTGCTATCAGGGTAAATGAGCAGTTCTTC. It codes for CSAIRVNEQFF.

The chain couples TRBV7-9 to TRBJ2-2; 7 nucleotides match TRBD2. Germline V lookup: CDR1 SEHNR, CDR2 FQNEAQ (reference sequence). The CDR3 runs to 17 residues. V dropped 1 base and J dropped 5; count of bases not matched to a gene: 10. CDR3 DNA: TGTGCCAGCAGCTTAGGTGTCGGCGGGGGAAGGACCGGGGAGCTGTTTTTT. Amino acids: CASSLGVGGGRTGELFF.

The chain is built from TRBV10-3 and TRBJ2-1; D is uncertain. The CDR3 is made up of 13 amino acids. Trimming shortened V by 4 bases and J by 12 bases, and 16 bases separated the two germline ends. Germline CDR1 and CDR2: ENHRY and SYGVKD. CDR3 bases: TGTGCCATCAGTGCTGCCAGCGAATTCGGGCAGTTCTTC. It specifies CAISAASEFGQFF.

This clonotype was seen repeatedly, ten times or more. The chain recombines TRBV5-1 with TRBJ2-7, with TRBD2 matching over 8 bases. Looked up from germline, CDR1 is SGHRS and CDR2 is YFSETQ. V lost 0 bases, J lost 2 bases, and 7 bases stayed unmatched. The CDR3 covers 16 residues. The CDR3 coding sequence is TGCGCCAGCAGCTTGGACGTTAGCGGGGCCACCTACGAGCAGTACTTC. Protein product: CASSLDVSGATYEQYF.

At least ten counts were recorded for this clonotype. DNA of the CDR3: TGTGCCAGCAGCACCTACGGGGACATCGCGACCGGGGAGCTGTTTTTT. This codes for CASSTYGDIATGELFF. V gene TRBV7-6 combines with J gene TRBJ2-2, with a possible D match to TRBD1 (6 bases). The CDR3 totals 16 residues. Germline loops: CDR1 SGHVS, CDR2 FNYEAQ. The ends were cut back, 5 bases at V and 5 bases at J, with 18 bases in the middle.

This clonotype was picked up a small number of times. CDR3 nucleotides: TGTGCCAGCAGTTACTCGACGCTAGCGGAGCCCGAGCAGTTCTTC. This codes for CASSYSTLAEPEQFF. This rearrangement joins TRBV6-5 to TRBJ2-1, with 7 bases identical to TRBD2. The germline V gene encodes CDR1 MNHEY and CDR2 SVGAGI. CDR3 size: 15 residues. Losses at the gene ends were 0 bases for V and 10 bases for J; bases not matched to a gene: 9.

The V and J genes are TRBV20-1 and TRBJ2-1; tentatively, D is TRBD1 (6 bases). The V end lost 8 bases, the J end lost 9 bases, and 17 bases lay between the germline ends. The CDR3 is 12 amino acids. Germline loops: CDR1 DFQATT, CDR2 SNEGSKA (reference sequence). CDR3 DNA: TGCAGTCTCGGCAGGGGCAGAGGTGAGCAGTTCTTC. It codes for CSLGRGRGEQFF.

The J gene is TRBJ1-1, the V gene TRBV12-3 or TRBV12-4, with 12 bases identical to TRBD1. The V gene end was trimmed by 3 bases and the J gene end by 0 bases; junction bases not matched to a gene: 2. This CDR3 region has 16 residues. The CDR3 DNA sequence: TGTGCCAGCAGTTTTGGGACAGGGGGCATGAACACTGAAGCTTTCTTT. It specifies CASSFGTGGMNTEAFF.

This clonotype was counted between two and nine times. The rearrangement links TRBV5-1 to TRBJ2-5; D perhaps matches TRBD2 (6 bases). Per germline, CDR1 SGHRS and CDR2 YFSETQ. This CDR3 spans 16 amino acids. Trimming removed 3 bases from V and 5 bases from J, with 20 bases in between. The CDR3 bases are TGCGCCAGCAGCTGGCGGGGCCCCGGGTCTAAGGAGACCCAGTACTTC. This sequence encodes CASSWRGPGSKETQYF.

This clonotype was detected many times. CDR3 DNA: TGTGCCAGCAGCTTGGCCCCAGGGGTGGGAAACACCATATATTTT. Translation gives CASSLAPGVGNTIYF. The V and J genes are TRBV5-4 and TRBJ1-3; TRBD1 is a possible D gene (6 bases). The germline V and J ends were trimmed by 0 bases and 4 bases, with 11 bases remaining between them. Germline values: CDR1 SGHNT, CDR2 YYREEE (reference sequence). This CDR3 is built from 15 residues.

This clonotype was counted ten times or more. The chain joins TRBV5-1 to TRBJ2-2, with 7 bases matching TRBD1. Germline CDR1 reads SGHRS; CDR2 reads YFSETQ. There are 14 residues in the CDR3. Unmatched junction bases numbered 2, after V lost 4 bases and J lost 2 bases. CDR3 coding DNA: TGCGCCAGCAGCGGGGACAGTAACACCGGGGAGCTGTTTTTT. Protein sequence: CASSGDSNTGELFF.

The sample holds a few counts of this clonotype. The chain links TRBV6-2 or TRBV6-3 to TRBJ1-1, with D possibly TRBD1 on 5 matching bases. Trimming shortened V by 7 bases and J by 5 bases, and 17 bases separated the two germline ends. CDR1 is MNHEY and CDR2 is SVGEGT in the germline V gene. The CDR3 is 14 amino acids. The CDR3 loop is CASTRPGSGTEAFF. The CDR3 DNA reads TGTGCCAGCACCCGCCCAGGGTCGGGGACTGAAGCTTTCTTT.

The CDR3 spells CATSGQGAYEQYF. CDR3 nucleotide sequence: TGTGCCACTTCAGGGCAGGGTGCCTACGAGCAGTACTTC. This rearrangement joins TRBV15 to TRBJ2-7; possible D gene TRBD1, 5 bases. CDR3 length: 13 amino acids. The ends were cut back, 9 bases at V and 2 bases at J, with 14 bases in the middle. CDR1 and CDR2 (germline): LNHNV, YYDKDF (reference sequence).

This clonotype was recorded at least ten times. The chain is built from TRBV15 and TRBJ2-4, with 9 nucleotides matching TRBD2. The CDR3 sequence is 18 residues long. The V gene's germline CDR1 is LNHNV and CDR2 YYDKDF (reference sequence). The junction had 13 bases not matched to a gene; V was cut back by 2 bases and J by 5 bases. The CDR3 protein is CATSRLRRSGRKENIQYF. Here the CDR3 DNA reads TGTGCCACCAGCAGACTAAGGCGGAGCGGGAGGAAGGAAAACATTCAGTACTTC.

The V gene is TRBV12-3 or TRBV12-4, the J gene TRBJ2-3, with 7 bases fitting TRBD1. This CDR3 has 16 amino acids. V gave up 2 bases and J gave up 0 bases; unmatched junction bases: 5. The CDR3 protein is CASSLYNRGSTDTQYF. The CDR3 nucleotides are TGTGCCAGCAGTTTATACAACAGGGGAAGCACAGATACGCAGTATTTT.

This clonotype was detected ten times or more. V is TRBV4-3 and J is TRBJ2-5; 7 nucleotides line up with TRBD2. The germline CDR1 and CDR2 sequences are LGHNA and YSLEER. The length of the CDR3 is 13 residues. The ends lost 4 bases at V and 7 bases at J; junction bases unmatched: 6. The CDR3 bases are TGCGCCAGCAGCCCACGACTAGCCGGGACCCAGTACTTC. Its translation: CASSPRLAGTQYF.

The chain recombines TRBV12-3 or TRBV12-4 with TRBJ2-1; D perhaps matches TRBD2 (5 bases). There are 14 residues in the CDR3. V lost 4 bases, J lost 6 bases, and 13 bases lay in between. This CDR3 is CASSYRPSPNEQFF. The CDR3 DNA sequence: TGTGCCAGCAGTTATAGACCTAGCCCCAATGAGCAGTTCTTC.

This chain uses TRBV20-1 with TRBJ2-6; the D gene is possibly TRBD2 (5 bases). This CDR3 is 15 amino acids long. V was clipped by 6 bases and J by 0 bases, with 12 bases between them. Germline values: CDR1 DFQATT, CDR2 SNEGSKA (reference sequence). The CDR3 DNA follows: TGCAGTGCCGCTCGACGGGGCTCTGGGGCCAACGTCCTGACTTTC. Translating it yields CSAARRGSGANVLTF.

About this clonotype itself: Germline and junction disagree at one end, which may indicate a read error. The rearrangement links TRBV2 to TRBJ2-5, with 12 bases identical to TRBD1. CDR3 length: 18 amino acids. From germline, CDR1 is SNHLY and CDR2 FYNNEI. The CDR3, as DNA: TGTGCCTGCAGGCCGGGACAGGGGGCGCCGGAGAACCAAGAGACCCAGTACTTC. Translated: CACRPGQGAPENQETQYF.

This clonotype was seen only once. V usage is TRBV18 and J usage is TRBJ1-5, with 9 bases identical to TRBD1. The CDR3 covers 19 residues. J lost 0 bases, V lost 3 bases, and 12 bases had no gene match. The V gene's germline CDR1 is KGHSH and CDR2 LQKENI. CDR3 bases: TGTGCCAGCTCACCTCGACCGGACAGGGGAGAAGCTAGCAATCAGCCCCAGCATTTT. Amino acid sequence: CASSPRPDRGEASNQPQHF.

V usage is TRBV5-1 and J usage is TRBJ2-7; TRBD1 matches at 8 bases. Looked up from germline, CDR1 is SGHRS and CDR2 is YFSETQ. V lost 4 bases to trimming and J lost 3 bases; unmatched junction nucleotides: 6. The CDR3 is 14 residues long. The CDR3 loop reads CASSIGQGFYEQYF. CDR3 in DNA: TGCGCCAGCAGCATCGGACAGGGATTCTACGAGCAGTACTTC.

J is TRBJ2-7 and V is TRBV7-7; 8 nucleotides line up with TRBD2. With V trimmed by 4 bases and J by 5 bases, 10 bases remained unmatched. The germline V gene encodes CDR1 SSHAT and CDR2 FNYEAQ (reference sequence). There are 15 residues in the CDR3. The CDR3 DNA reads as TGTGCCAGCAGCTCCCTTACGGGAGGGCTCAACGAGCAGTACTTC. This codes for CASSSLTGGLNEQYF.

In its sample, this clonotype was seen a few times. CDR3: CAFQRDGGETQYF. DNA of the CDR3: TGTGCCTTCCAGCGAGACGGGGGGGAGACCCAGTACTTC. This sequence joins TRBV30 and TRBJ2-5, with 7 bases fitting TRBD2. This CDR3 comprises 13 residues. CDR1 is GTSNPN, CDR2 SVGIG, per germline (reference sequence). After removal of 7 bases from V and 5 bases from J, the junction contained 10 bases not matched to a gene.

In its sample, this clonotype was seen a few times. CDR3 bases: TGTGCCAGCAGCAATCGGGACAGGAGGGACACTGAAGCTTTCTTT. Amino acid sequence: CASSNRDRRDTEAFF. The V and J genes are TRBV21-1 and TRBJ1-1; the DNA was not used to check the table's D call, TRBD1. TRBV21-1 is labeled a pseudogene. This CDR3 has 15 residues.

V is TRBV11-2 and J is TRBJ2-7, with D possibly being TRBD2 (5 bases). The CDR3 covers 15 residues. The V end lost 5 bases, the J end lost 0 bases, and 14 bases lay between the germline ends. The germline gives CDR1 SGHAT, CDR2 FQNNGV. The CDR3 sequence: CASSRGRLSSYEQYF. CDR3 DNA: TGTGCCAGCAGCCGAGGGAGACTAAGCTCCTACGAGCAGTACTTC.

This clonotype has more than one count but fewer than ten. This chain links TRBV20-1 with TRBJ1-5; TRBD1 matches at 8 bases. V shed 5 bases, J shed 1 base, and the junction held 10 bases outside the gene matches. From germline, CDR1 is DFQATT and CDR2 SNEGSKA (reference sequence). The CDR3 extends over 16 amino acids. The CDR3 nucleotides read TGCAGTGCTTGGACAGGGAGAGGGCCGAGCAATCAGCCCCAGCATTTT. Translated, it gives CSAWTGRGPSNQPQHF.